The rows below give T cell receptor beta chains drawn from one sample of a study of blood T cells in healthy people across ages. MiXCR was run by TCRdb on the 5' RACE reads, yielding one entry per CDR3 protein. The profile shows 800,000 to 950,000 distinct CDR3 sequences, roughly 50% of them singletons. The sequenced sample consisted of blood. Receptor source: a man aged 25-45 years in good health. Both conserved end residues are part of each CDR3. The D gene is left open where the match is weak. Some rows have no size entry. The others give once, few or many, or a class for an expanded clone.

>TRBJ2-5|TRBV25-1|TRBD2|.|17
TGTGCCAGCAGCCGTTCCTCGGGGAGGGGCCCTTGGGAGACCCAGTACTTC
CASSRSSGRGPWETQYF
>TRBJ2-1|TRBV29-1|.|many|12
TGCAGTGCCCGCCGGGAGTACAATGAGCAGTTCTTC
CSARREYNEQFF
>TRBJ1-6|TRBV28|.|.|15
TGTACCAGCACCCTCGGGGGGGCCAGGAATTCACCCCTCCACTTT
CTSTLGGARNSPLHF
>TRBJ1-5|TRBV2|TRBD1|.|17
TGTGCCAGTTACCCGGACAGGGGAGTCTGGGGCAATCAGCCCCAGCATTTT
CASYPDRGVWGNQPQHF
>TRBJ2-7|TRBV4-3|.|few|17
TGCGCCAGCAGCCAAGATGCCCTCCGGGACGCCATCTACGAGCAGTACTTC
CASSQDALRDAIYEQYF
>TRBJ2-5|TRBV7-9|.|once|12
TGTGCCAGCACTGGGGCGGAAGAGACCCAGTACTTC
CASTGAEETQYF
>TRBJ2-3|TRBV7-2|TRBD2|once|17
TGTGCCAGCAGCTTTGTGGGACTAGCGGGGGGCGGAGATACGCAGTATTTT
CASSFVGLAGGGDTQYF
>TRBJ2-7|TRBV27|.|few|13
TGTGCCAGCAGTTCGACAGCCCTCTACGAGCAGTACTTC
CASSSTALYEQYF
>TRBJ2-7|TRBV28|.|.|16
.
CASSTSTTGGTYEQYF
>TRBJ1-2|TRBV5-1|.|few|15
TGCGCCAGCAGCTTGGACAGGGCCCTCCAGTATGGCTACACCTTC
CASSLDRALQYGYTF
>TRBJ2-5|TRBV7-8|TRBD2|few|16
TGTGCCAGCAGCTACCACGCCGGGACTAGTGGTGAGACCCAGTACTTC
CASSYHAGTSGETQYF
>TRBJ1-2|TRBV6-5|.|few|11
TGTGCCAGCACCCGAGGGTCGGGCTACACCTTC
CASTRGSGYTF
>TRBJ2-1|TRBV7-2|.|.|16
TGTGCCAGCAGCGAACAGGTCTTCCCCCCCTACAATGAGCAGTTCTTC
CASSEQVFPPYNEQFF
>TRBJ2-5|TRBV2|TRBD1|once|17
TGTGCCAGCAGTCCTCCCCGGGACAGGGTAATTGTAAATGAGCAGTACTTC
CASSPPRDRVIVNEQYF
>TRBJ2-5|TRBV25-1|.|.|11
TGTGCCAGCAGTGCTCGAGAGACCCAGTACTTC
CASSARETQYF
>TRBJ2-5|TRBV28|.|.|12
TGTGCCAGCAGTTTAACAGCCGAGACCCAGTACTTC
CASSLTAETQYF
>TRBJ2-1|TRBV12-3/TRBV12-4|.|.|13
TGTGCCAGCAGTGGGCCCACGGGACATGAGCAGTTCTTC
CASSGPTGHEQFF
>TRBJ2-7|TRBV4-1|TRBD1|.|14
TGCGCCAGCAGCCAAAACAGGGGCCGCTACGAGCAGTACTTC
CASSQNRGRYEQYF
>TRBJ2-7|TRBV28|.|few|13
TGTGCCAGCAGAACGATAGACTCCTACGAGCAGTACTTC
CASRTIDSYEQYF
>TRBJ2-1|TRBV7-9|.|.|15
TGTGCCAGCAGCTTAGTGCTAGGAACGGGCAATGAGCAGTTCTTC
CASSLVLGTGNEQFF
>TRBJ2-7|TRBV4-3|.|.|15
TGCGCCAGCAGCCAAGAGGGGAAGGGCCCCTACGAGCAGTACTTC
CASSQEGKGPYEQYF
>TRBJ2-7|TRBV7-9|TRBD2|.|15
TGTGCCAGCAGCCCACGGGCGGGGGGATCCTACGAGCAGTACTTC
CASSPRAGGSYEQYF
>TRBJ1-2|TRBV29-1|.|few|11
TGCAGCGGGATGACACAGTATGGCTACACCTTC
CSGMTQYGYTF
>TRBJ1-5|TRBV7-2|.|.|13
TGTGCCAGCAGCTTAGCGCAAAAACAGCCCCAGCATTTT
CASSLAQKQPQHF
>TRBJ2-2|TRBV11-2|TRBD2|.|16
TGTGCCAGCAGCTCAGGACTAGTGGGGAACACCGGGGAGCTGTTTTTT
CASSSGLVGNTGELFF